Following are 7 T cell receptor beta chains from one sample sequenced in a study of T cells in Graves' hyperthyroidism and ophthalmopathy. The source material, RNA transcripts, was used to amplify TCR beta CDR3 regions. RT-PCR in the first round (using the HTBI primer set) targeted the TCR CDR3. TCRdb recomputed calls from the multiplex PCR reads with MiXCR, one row per CDR3 protein. This sample has more than 600,000 distinct CDR3 sequences, with 16% found just once. Specimen: blood. The receptors were sampled from a man aged 18 to 30 with Graves' hyperthyroidism.

This chain joins TRBV29-1 and TRBJ2-3; tentatively, D is TRBD1 (5 bases). The length of the CDR3 is 11 residues. V was trimmed by 7 bases and J by 7 bases, leaving 12 bases between them. Germline CDR1 is SQVTM and CDR2 is ANQGSEA. The chain's CDR3 is CSDLSGNTQYF. The CDR3 nucleotides are TGCAGCGATTTGTCAGGGAATACGCAGTATTTT.

This clonotype has ten or more counts. CDR3 amino acids: CASSEALGRYNEQFF. The CDR3 nucleotides are TGCGCCAGCAGTGAAGCCCTGGGGCGTTACAATGAGCAGTTCTTC. V is TRBV10-2 and J is TRBJ2-1; maybe TRBD1 (5 bases). The length of the CDR3 is 15 residues. The germline V gene encodes CDR1 WSHSY and CDR2 SAAADI. The germline V and J ends were trimmed by 3 bases and 4 bases, with 13 bases remaining between them.

The DNA of the CDR3 is TGTGCCAGCAGCTTAAATCTATATGAGCAGTTCTTC. This sequence encodes CASSLNLYEQFF. The genes are TRBV7-3 and TRBJ2-1; D uncertain. CDR3 size: 12 residues. V was shortened by 1 base and J by 8 bases, with 6 bases between the two germline ends. CDR1 and CDR2 from the germline V gene are SGHTA and FQGTGA.

The CDR3 DNA follows: TGTGCCAGCAGCCGAACGGCGTCGGACCTCAGAACAGATACGCAGTATTTT. Protein: CASSRTASDLRTDTQYF. This chain connects TRBV28 to TRBJ2-3, with D unresolved. The CDR3 spans 17 residues. V was clipped by 6 bases and J by 3 bases, with 22 bases between them. Germline CDR1 MDHEN, CDR2 SYDVKM.

A few counts support this clonotype. The chain couples TRBV4-2 to TRBJ2-5; 9 positions agree with TRBD2. The CDR3 loop spans 16 amino acids. Per germline, CDR1 LGHNA and CDR2 YNFKEQ. Germline trimming cut 4 bases from V and 5 bases from J; bases unmatched to any gene: 11. Written as DNA, the CDR3 is TGTGCCAGCAGCCCAGGACTAGCGAAAAAGGCGGAGACCCAGTACTTC. It encodes CASSPGLAKKAETQYF.

This clonotype was observed a few times. At one end the junction does not follow the germline gene, possibly because of a read error. This chain joins TRBV6-1 and TRBJ2-2, with a tentative D call TRBD2 (5 bases). Germline CDR1 and CDR2: MNHNS and SASEGT. The CDR3 is made up of 13 amino acids. The CDR3 here is CASSDWASGEPFF. DNA of the CDR3: TGTGCCAGCAGCGACTGGGCGTCCGGGGAGCCGTTTTTT.

Concerning this clonotype itself: At one end, the junction sequence differs from germline, possibly due to a read error. The chain recombines TRBV15 with TRBJ1-3, with TRBD1 matching 7 bases. The V gene's germline CDR1 is LNHNV and CDR2 YYDKDF (reference sequence). The CDR3 has 16 residues. The CDR3 protein is CATSRALAGGGNTIHF. The CDR3 DNA sequence: TGTGCCACCAGCAGAGCCCTCGCAGGGGGTGGAAACACCATACATTTT. Full variable domain (outside the CDR3, taken from reference TRBV15 and TRBJ1-3): DAMVIQNPRYQVTQFGKPVTLSCSQTLNHNVMYWYQQKSSQAPKLLFHYYDKDFNNEADTPDNFQSRRPNTSFCFLDIRSPGLGDTAMYLCATSRALAGGGNTIHFGEGSWLTVV.